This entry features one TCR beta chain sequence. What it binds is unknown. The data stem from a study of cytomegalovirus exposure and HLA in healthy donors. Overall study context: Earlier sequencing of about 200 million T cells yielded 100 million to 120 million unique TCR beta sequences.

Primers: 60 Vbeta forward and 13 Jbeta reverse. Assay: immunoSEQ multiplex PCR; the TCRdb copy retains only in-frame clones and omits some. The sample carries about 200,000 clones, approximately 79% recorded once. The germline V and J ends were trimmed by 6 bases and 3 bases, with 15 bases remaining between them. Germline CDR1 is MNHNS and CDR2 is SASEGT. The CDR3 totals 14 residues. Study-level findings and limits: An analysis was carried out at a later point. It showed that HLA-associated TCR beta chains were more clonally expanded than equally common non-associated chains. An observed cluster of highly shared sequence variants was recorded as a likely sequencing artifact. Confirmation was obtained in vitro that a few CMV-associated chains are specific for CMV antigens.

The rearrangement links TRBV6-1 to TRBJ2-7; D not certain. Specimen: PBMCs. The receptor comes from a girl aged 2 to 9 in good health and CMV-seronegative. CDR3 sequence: CASRTQASFYEQYF. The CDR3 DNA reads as TGTGCCAGCAGAACCCAGGCCTCTTTCTACGAGCAGTACTTC.